This TCR beta chain was recorded in a study of OX40 agonist ivuxolimab in advanced cancers. Per the germline V gene, CDR1 is LNHDA and CDR2 is SQIVND (reference sequence). The CDR3 is 15 residues long. V shed 5 bases and J 5 bases; nucleotides not matched to a gene: 6. Data came from immunoSEQ multiplex PCR; TCRdb stores just in-frame clones and leaves some out. The sample has 98,000 or so clones, about 91% seen once. The starting material was CD4+ or CD8+ T cells sorted from blood, obtained in a trial of the OX40 agonist ivuxolimab. The sequence was obtained from an adult with an advanced solid tumor such as melanoma, head and neck, liver or kidney cancer. V usage is TRBV19 and J usage is TRBJ2-1, with 10 bases fitting TRBD2. The CDR3 region has the DNA TGTGCCAGTAGTGCCAGCGGGGGGGACAACAATGAGCAGTTCTTC. Amino acids: CASSASGGDNNEQFF.